Included here is one T cell receptor (beta chain) sequence, with context. The antigen remains undetermined. Sequencing of cultured CD4+ T cell DNA used the Oncomine TCR Beta short-read assay. Genomic DNA was extracted from cultured CD4+ T cells. TCRdb passed the PCR reads through MiXCR, listing each CDR3 protein once. The sample consists of about 12,000 distinct CDR3 sequences, around 53% of them appearing once. This record comes from a study of vaccination and CD4 T cells after COVID-19. Study-wide findings and caveats: Median SARS-CoV-2-reactive clonotypes rose from around 19 to 38, not significantly. It was found that, in convalescent patients, 304 of 307 vaccine-specific clones were spike mono-reactive.

Treatment defined: roughly 11-day PBMC culture with coronavirus spike peptide pools or control peptides (ViraFEST assay). Sequencing was carried out using CD4+ T cells from blood, cultured in vitro. This TCR was recovered from a human donor who had recovered from COVID-19.

Here the CDR3 DNA reads TGCAGTGCCCCCCGAGACAGCTATAATTCACCCCTCCACTTT. Its translation is CSAPRDSYNSPLHF. This chain connects TRBV20-1 to TRBJ1-6; D is possibly TRBD1 (5 bases). The V and J ends lost 6 bases and 3 bases respectively, with 12 bases between them. Germline CDR1 is DFQATT and CDR2 is SNEGSKA (reference sequence). This CDR3 comprises 14 residues.